The clone carrying this T cell receptor (beta chain) was seen just once. Its antigen is unidentified. The data belong to a study of cytotoxic CD8 clonotypes in ibrutinib-treated CLL. Notes on the study in general: Clonality at baseline surpassed age-matched healthy donors and tracked circulating CD8+ T-cell counts.

Method: immunoSEQ multiplex PCR; TCRdb's copy keeps in-frame clones and lacks some. This repertoire shows around 250,000 clones, roughly 74% found once; its top ten account for 15%. Deletions cut 3 bases from V and 0 bases from J, with 6 bases between. CDR3 size: 15 residues. The V gene's germline CDR1 is SGHTA and CDR2 FQGTGA. TCR beta library input comprised approximately 1.9 micrograms of genomic DNA from cryopreserved PBMCs. The clonotype comes from a human donor with chronic lymphocytic leukemia. This sample comprised PBMCs, obtained after 24 months of ibrutinib treatment. V usage is TRBV7-3 and J usage is TRBJ2-6, with D unclear. The CDR3 coding sequence is TGTGCCAGCAGCTTCCTTGGCTCTGGGGCCAACGTCCTGACTTTC. Translating it yields CASSFLGSGANVLTF.